Listed below are T cell receptor beta chains from one sample, sequenced in a study of T-cell memory formation after mild COVID-19. TCRdb recomputed calls from the 5' RACE reads with MiXCR, one row per CDR3 protein. The repertoire holds some 210,000 distinct CDR3 sequences, with roughly a tenth as singletons. Sequenced sample: PBMCs or a T cell subset sorted from them (not recorded which). These receptors came from a young man who had mild COVID-19 (a few samples of this study predate the infection). Cell type and time point are not known. CDR3s include the opening cysteine and the closing phenylalanine or tryptophan.

J gene: TRBJ2-6; V gene: TRBV21-1; CDR3 protein: CASKVDRGAHSGANVLTF
J gene: TRBJ1-2; V gene: TRBV12-3/TRBV12-4; CDR3 protein: CASSHGVGQGAMGYGYTF
J gene: TRBJ2-7; V gene: TRBV3-1; CDR3 protein: CAARRAGSYEQYF
J gene: TRBJ1-2; V gene: TRBV20-1; CDR3 protein: CSATSGIYGYTF
J gene: TRBJ2-5; V gene: TRBV5-6; CDR3 protein: CASSSGRGAQYF
J gene: TRBJ1-5; V gene: TRBV6-2/TRBV6-3; CDR3 protein: CASSRFFPLRTVYSNQPQHF
J gene: TRBJ1-1; V gene: TRBV7-2; CDR3 protein: CASSVNRVLGTEAFF
J gene: TRBJ1-5; V gene: TRBV5-1; CDR3 protein: CASSDSTSNQPQHF
J gene: TRBJ2-1; V gene: TRBV10-3; CDR3 protein: CAISQGIEQFF
J gene: TRBJ2-1; V gene: TRBV20-1; CDR3 protein: CSALGLAGRSSYNEQFF
J gene: TRBJ2-1; V gene: TRBV4-2; CDR3 protein: CASSQLGQVDQFF
J gene: TRBJ2-5; V gene: TRBV20-1; CDR3 protein: CSASGGGGLETQYF
J gene: TRBJ1-1; V gene: TRBV20-1; CDR3 protein: CSARAQGLMNTEAFF
J gene: TRBJ1-4; V gene: TRBV25-1; CDR3 protein: CASSDIEATNEKLFF
J gene: TRBJ1-2; V gene: TRBV20-1; CDR3 protein: CSASRQAHGYTF
J gene: TRBJ1-1; V gene: TRBV5-1; CDR3 protein: CASSPGQLMNTEAFF
J gene: TRBJ2-7; V gene: TRBV6-2/TRBV6-3; CDR3 protein: CASSLYRRSYEQYF
J gene: TRBJ1-3; V gene: TRBV7-9; CDR3 protein: CASSARGNSGNTIYF
J gene: TRBJ2-1; V gene: TRBV29-1; CDR3 protein: CSVSDSYNEQFF
J gene: TRBJ1-1; V gene: TRBV5-1; CDR3 protein: CASSRKIPATMNTEAFF
J gene: TRBJ1-1; V gene: TRBV2; CDR3 protein: CASTTGGRGTEAFF
J gene: TRBJ2-3; V gene: TRBV7-2; CDR3 protein: CASSLGQGGGTDTQYF
J gene: TRBJ2-3; V gene: TRBV6-6; CDR3 protein: CASRAEIWGSTDTQYF
J gene: TRBJ2-1; V gene: TRBV7-9; CDR3 protein: CASCAFPLAGSYNEQFF
J gene: TRBJ1-2; V gene: TRBV5-4; CDR3 protein: CASSRTGTEGYTF
J gene: TRBJ2-3; V gene: TRBV12-3/TRBV12-4; CDR3 protein: CASSLEVLSTDTQYF
J gene: TRBJ2-3; V gene: TRBV29-1; CDR3 protein: CSVAPRPGGTDTQYF
J gene: TRBJ1-2; V gene: TRBV7-8; CDR3 protein: CASSNNRAGYGYTF
J gene: TRBJ2-1; V gene: TRBV20-1; CDR3 protein: CSAVARARSSYNEQFF
J gene: TRBJ2-3; V gene: TRBV6-6; CDR3 protein: CASSDGVGDTQYF
J gene: TRBJ2-7; V gene: TRBV10-3; CDR3 protein: CAISVTGVDRYEQYF
J gene: TRBJ1-1; V gene: TRBV2; CDR3 protein: CASRTRHLNTEAFF
J gene: TRBJ2-4; V gene: TRBV5-1; CDR3 protein: CASSSGGRDIQYF
J gene: TRBJ2-5; V gene: TRBV5-1; CDR3 protein: CASSFRDRGPQTQYF
J gene: TRBJ2-5; V gene: TRBV23-1; CDR3 protein: CATQNTPDRQETQYF
J gene: TRBJ2-3; V gene: TRBV21-1; CDR3 protein: CASRYTQYF
J gene: TRBJ2-4; V gene: TRBV18; CDR3 protein: CASSPQRLAKNIQYF
J gene: TRBJ2-2; V gene: TRBV28; CDR3 protein: CASQGALTGELFF
J gene: TRBJ2-2; V gene: TRBV7-3; CDR3 protein: CASSFLPVANTGELFF
J gene: TRBJ2-3; V gene: TRBV4-3; CDR3 protein: CASSQSREGTQYF
J gene: TRBJ2-5; V gene: TRBV5-6; CDR3 protein: CASSSTFQETQYF
J gene: TRBJ2-1; V gene: TRBV5-8; CDR3 protein: CASSLWLGDEQFF
J gene: TRBJ2-6; V gene: TRBV5-1; CDR3 protein: CASRRTTGFSGANVLTF
J gene: TRBJ1-3; V gene: TRBV7-2; CDR3 protein: CASSLMGDTIYF
J gene: TRBJ2-5; V gene: TRBV5-1; CDR3 protein: CASSINQETQYF
J gene: TRBJ2-5; V gene: TRBV12-3/TRBV12-4; CDR3 protein: CASSRTGTQGETQYF
J gene: TRBJ2-3; V gene: TRBV4-3; CDR3 protein: CASSQGRLAGARTDTQYF
J gene: TRBJ2-1; V gene: TRBV9; CDR3 protein: CASSVAFGASYNEQFF
J gene: TRBJ1-6; V gene: TRBV9; CDR3 protein: CASSVDEGNFSPLHF
J gene: TRBJ2-2; V gene: TRBV27; CDR3 protein: CASSFLGIGGELFF
J gene: TRBJ2-1; V gene: TRBV6-6; CDR3 protein: CASSPSWTGGNDEQFF
J gene: TRBJ2-5; V gene: TRBV18; CDR3 protein: CASSPTKGTQYF
J gene: TRBJ1-2; V gene: TRBV5-6; CDR3 protein: CASSSVMGGYTF
J gene: TRBJ2-7; V gene: TRBV7-9; CDR3 protein: CASDPPRGGSYEQYF
J gene: TRBJ2-2; V gene: TRBV10-1; CDR3 protein: CASSGRRDSGTGELFF